Below, 20 T cell receptor beta chains from the same sample are listed, as sequenced in a study of PD-1 blockade in classical Hodgkin lymphoma. Every patient relapsed after autologous stem cell transplantation, and brentuximab vedotin exposure varied. Here immunoSEQ multiplex PCR was the method, and the copy in TCRdb shows in-frame clones only, minus some. The sample includes under 25,000 clones, less than 85% seen only once; the top ten take roughly 17%. The sample consisted of peripheral blood mononuclear cells (PBMCs), taken before the second cycle of nivolumab. The receptor set was obtained from a human donor with classical Hodgkin lymphoma.

This clone was observed a few times. This chain links TRBV7-3 with TRBJ2-2, with 7 nucleotides matching TRBD2. Germline V gene sequence: CDR1 SGHTA, CDR2 FQGTGA. The V gene end was trimmed by 1 base and the J gene end by 2 bases; junction bases not matched to a gene: 7. The CDR3 is 17 residues long. CDR3 nucleotides: TGTGCCAGCAGCTTAAGGGCGGGAGTGGGAAACACCGGGGAGCTGTTTTTT. Translation gives CASSLRAGVGNTGELFF.

This clone appeared a single time. J is TRBJ1-5 and V is TRBV28; tentatively, D is TRBD1 (5 bases). V was clipped by 3 bases and J by 0 bases, with 21 bases between them. CDR3 length: 19 amino acids. Per germline, CDR1 MDHEN and CDR2 SYDVKM. In DNA form, the CDR3 reads TGTGCCAGCAGTTTTTCTGGTGCCCGTGGACACAATAGCAATCAGCCCCAGCATTTT. Residues: CASSFSGARGHNSNQPQHF.

This clone was seen a few times. V gene TRBV11-2 combines with J gene TRBJ2-7, with D maybe TRBD1 (7 bases). The germline V gene encodes CDR1 SGHAT and CDR2 FQNNGV. The V end lost 3 bases, the J end lost 6 bases, and 12 bases lay between the germline ends. This CDR3 has 13 residues. CDR3 sequence (DNA): TGTGCCAGCAGCTTGGGCCAGGGGGGCGAGCAGTACTTC. This translates into CASSLGQGGEQYF.

The gene calls are TRBV13 and TRBJ2-2; 7 bases are shared with TRBD1. Trimming removed 5 bases from V and 5 bases from J; junction bases left unmatched: 11. The CDR3 runs to 16 residues. Germline CDR1 is PRHDT and CDR2 is FYEKMQ (reference sequence). The CDR3 here is CASSRSRGMRTGELFF. CDR3 nucleotides: TGTGCCAGCAGCCGAAGCAGGGGGATGAGAACCGGGGAGCTGTTTTTT.

In nucleotides, the CDR3 is TGTGCCAGCTCACCAGAACAGGGGGCGAAGCAGTTCTTC. This encodes CASSPEQGAKQFF. The chain uses TRBV18 and TRBJ2-1; 9 nucleotides align to TRBD1. The CDR3 extends over 13 amino acids. The junction had 4 bases not matched to a gene; V was cut back by 2 bases and J by 11 bases. Germline values: CDR1 KGHSH, CDR2 LQKENI. The full variable domain, in which reference TRBV18 and TRBJ2-1 provide the parts outside the CDR3, is NAGVMQNPRHLVRRRGQEARLRCSPMKGHSHVYWYRQLPEEGLKFMVYLQKENIIDESGMPKERFSAEFPKEGPSILRIQQVVRGDSAAYFCASSPEQGAKQFFGPGTRLTVL.

This clone was observed once. The chain recombines TRBV19 with TRBJ2-7; D gene uncertain. The germline V gene encodes CDR1 LNHDA and CDR2 SQIVND (reference sequence). There are 13 residues in the CDR3. Between the trimmed V and J ends, which lost 5 bases and 4 bases, there was a span of 12 bases. The CDR3 reads CASSLGYQYEQYF. DNA for the CDR3: TGTGCCAGTAGTCTCGGCTATCAGTACGAGCAGTACTTC.

The gene calls are TRBV27 and TRBJ2-3, with D possibly being TRBD2 (6 bases). Per the germline V gene, CDR1 is MNHEY and CDR2 is SMNVEV (reference sequence). Trimming left V 6 bases short and J 6 bases short, with 13 bases between. The CDR3 runs 13 residues. This CDR3 reads CASRLTGGDTQYF. The CDR3 DNA sequence: TGTGCCAGCAGATTGACTGGAGGGGATACGCAGTATTTT.

This chain joins TRBV10-3 and TRBJ2-2, with D uncertain. CDR3 length: 16 residues. The germline gives CDR1 ENHRY, CDR2 SYGVKD. V lost 2 bases, J lost 0 bases, and 10 bases lay in between. The CDR3 loop reads CAISEVGPPNTGELFF. The CDR3 region has the DNA TGTGCCATCAGTGAGGTAGGACCGCCGAACACCGGGGAGCTGTTTTTT.

The chain combines TRBV19 with TRBJ1-2; D gene ambiguous. The germline V gene encodes CDR1 LNHDA and CDR2 SQIVND (reference sequence). V was cut by 4 bases and J by 0 bases, with 12 bases left in between. The length of the CDR3 is 15 residues. The CDR3 coding sequence is TGTGCCAGTAGTACCTGGCGGCAGGCTAACTATGGCTACACCTTC. Translation: CASSTWRQANYGYTF.

The CDR3 is CASSRAGQTSTDTQYF. The CDR3, as DNA: TGTGCCAGCAGCCGAGCGGGACAGACTAGCACAGATACGCAGTATTTT. V and J are TRBV7-2 and TRBJ2-3, with D possibly called TRBD1 or TRBD2 (7 bases each). The V gene's germline CDR1 is SGHTA and CDR2 FQGNSA. V dropped 5 bases and J dropped 0 bases, with 15 bases sitting between them. The CDR3 contains 16 residues.

The J gene is TRBJ2-1, the V gene TRBV5-4; D unclear. With 4 bases removed from V and 6 bases from J, the gap between germline ends came to 11 bases. This CDR3 spans 13 amino acids. Germline CDR1 is SGHNT and CDR2 is YYREEE (reference sequence). CDR3 amino acids: CASSPSPGNEQFF. The DNA for the CDR3 is TGTGCCAGCAGCCCCAGCCCAGGCAATGAGCAGTTCTTC.

A single count supports this clone. The V and J genes are TRBV11-2 and TRBJ1-4; D is perhaps TRBD1 (5 bases). There are 14 residues in the CDR3. Per germline, CDR1 SGHAT and CDR2 FQNNGV. Trimming took 1 base from V and 8 from J, leaving 11 bases between them. The CDR3 DNA is TGTGCCAGCAGCTTAGGTCAGGGAGCCGAAAAACTGTTTTTT. Its protein is CASSLGQGAEKLFF.

This chain links TRBV27 with TRBJ2-1; TRBD2 might be the D (6 bases). Germline CDR1 and CDR2: MNHEY and SMNVEV (reference sequence). V lost 4 bases and J lost 6, with 19 bases in between. The CDR3 spans 16 residues. CDR3 region: CASSSLSAPGVNEQFF. CDR3 sequence (DNA): TGTGCCAGCAGTTCCCTTAGCGCCCCGGGGGTCAATGAGCAGTTCTTC.

The chain uses TRBV5-4 and TRBJ2-3; the D is unclear. Germline V gene data show CDR1 as SGHNT and CDR2 as YYREEE (reference sequence). V lost 2 bases and J 3 bases, leaving 7 bases between the germline ends. This CDR3 region has 13 residues. CDR3 sequence (DNA): TGTGCCAGCAGCTTAGTTAAAACAGATACGCAGTATTTT. Its translation: CASSLVKTDTQYF.

The chain employs TRBV6-1 and TRBJ1-4; 7 bases match TRBD1. The CDR3 is 14 residues long. Germline trimming cut 6 bases from V and 4 bases from J; bases unmatched to any gene: 5. CDR1 MNHNS and CDR2 SASEGT come from the germline V gene. CDR3 bases: TGTGCCAGCAGGGGCCGGGACAGTAATGAAAAACTGTTTTTT. Protein sequence: CASRGRDSNEKLFF.

This rearrangement joins TRBV19 to TRBJ1-2; D not certain. Germline V gene lookup returns CDR1 LNHDA and CDR2 SQIVND (reference sequence). The CDR3 is 14 residues long. The V end was cut by 2 bases, the J end by 2 bases, with 9 bases between. This chain's CDR3 is CASSILVSNYGYTF. The CDR3 DNA sequence: TGTGCCAGTAGTATATTGGTCAGCAACTATGGCTACACCTTC. Using reference TRBV19 and TRBJ1-2 for the parts outside the CDR3, the full variable domain is DGGITQSPKYLFRKEGQNVTLSCEQNLNHDAMYWYRQDPGQGLRLIYYSQIVNDFQKGDIAEGYSVSREKKESFPLTVTSAQKNPTAFYLCASSILVSNYGYTFGSGTRLTVV.

This sequence joins TRBV28 and TRBJ1-1; a possible D gene is TRBD1 (5 bases). CDR3 length: 15 amino acids. Per germline, CDR1 MDHEN and CDR2 SYDVKM. The germline V and J ends were trimmed by 6 bases and 1 base, with 15 bases remaining between them. The CDR3: CASRPEGTGNTEAFF. CDR3 sequence (DNA): TGTGCCAGCAGACCGGAAGGGACGGGGAACACTGAAGCTTTCTTT.

CDR3 in amino acids: CASRFESGLSETQYF. The CDR3 DNA sequence: TGTGCCAGCAGATTTGAATCGGGACTCTCGGAGACCCAGTACTTC. This chain uses TRBV7-8 with TRBJ2-5; TRBD2 might be the D (6 bases). This CDR3 spans 15 amino acids. The V gene lost 6 bases and the J gene lost 5 bases, with 19 bases spanning the gap. Germline V gene data show CDR1 as SGHVS and CDR2 as FQNEAQ.

The chain combines TRBV19 with TRBJ1-2; no clear D gene. This CDR3 region has 14 residues. The V gene's germline CDR1 is LNHDA and CDR2 SQIVND (reference sequence). Trimming shortened V by 5 bases and J by 7 bases, and 17 bases separated the two germline ends. In DNA, the CDR3 is TGTGCCAGTAGTCATAGGACGGACTTGAGTGGCTACACCTTC. It encodes CASSHRTDLSGYTF.

This clone was seen just once. This rearrangement joins TRBV11-2 to TRBJ2-1; TRBD2 aligns across 7 bases. CDR1 is SGHAT and CDR2 is FQNNGV in the germline V gene. This CDR3 comprises 16 residues. Unmatched junction bases numbered 11, after V lost 1 base and J lost 8 bases. This CDR3 reads CASSLVGGSSIYEQFF. CDR3 sequence (DNA): TGTGCCAGCAGCTTAGTAGGCGGGAGTTCAATCTATGAGCAGTTCTTC.